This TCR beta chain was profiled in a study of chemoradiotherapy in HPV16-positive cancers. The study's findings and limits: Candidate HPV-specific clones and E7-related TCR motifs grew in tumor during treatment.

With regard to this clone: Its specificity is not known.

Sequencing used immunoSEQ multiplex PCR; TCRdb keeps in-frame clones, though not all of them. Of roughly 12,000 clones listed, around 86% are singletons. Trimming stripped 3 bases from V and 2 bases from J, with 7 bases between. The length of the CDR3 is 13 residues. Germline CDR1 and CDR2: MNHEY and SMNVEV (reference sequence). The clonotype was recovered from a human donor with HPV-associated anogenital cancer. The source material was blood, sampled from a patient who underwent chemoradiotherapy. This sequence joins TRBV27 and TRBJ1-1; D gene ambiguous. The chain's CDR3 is CASSFFANTEAFF. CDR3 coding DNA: TGTGCCAGCAGTTTCTTCGCCAACACTGAAGCTTTCTTT.